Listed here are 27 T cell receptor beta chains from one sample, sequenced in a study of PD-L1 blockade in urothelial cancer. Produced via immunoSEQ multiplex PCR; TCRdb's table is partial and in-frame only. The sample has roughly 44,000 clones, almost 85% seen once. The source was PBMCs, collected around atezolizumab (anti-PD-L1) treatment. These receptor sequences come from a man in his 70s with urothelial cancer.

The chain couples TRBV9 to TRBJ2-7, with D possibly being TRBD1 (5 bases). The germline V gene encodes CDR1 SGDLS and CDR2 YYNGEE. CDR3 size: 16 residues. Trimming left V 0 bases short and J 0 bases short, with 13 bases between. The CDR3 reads CASSVGGQVSSYEQYF. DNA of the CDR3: TGTGCCAGCAGCGTAGGGGGCCAGGTGAGCTCCTACGAGCAGTACTTC.

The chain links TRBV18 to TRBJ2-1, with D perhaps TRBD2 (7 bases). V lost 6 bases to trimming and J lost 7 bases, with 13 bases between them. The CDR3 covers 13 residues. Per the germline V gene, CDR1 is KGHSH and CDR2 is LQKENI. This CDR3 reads CASSFGGQNEQFF. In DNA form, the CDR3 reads TGTGCCAGCTCCTTCGGGGGGCAGAATGAGCAGTTCTTC.

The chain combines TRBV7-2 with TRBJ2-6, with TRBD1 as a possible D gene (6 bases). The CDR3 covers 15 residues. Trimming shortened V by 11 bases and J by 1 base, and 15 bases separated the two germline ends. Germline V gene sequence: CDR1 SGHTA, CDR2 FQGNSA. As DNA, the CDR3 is TGTGCCTCCCATGGGGGACAATCTGGGGCCAACGTCCTGACTTTC. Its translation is CASHGGQSGANVLTF.

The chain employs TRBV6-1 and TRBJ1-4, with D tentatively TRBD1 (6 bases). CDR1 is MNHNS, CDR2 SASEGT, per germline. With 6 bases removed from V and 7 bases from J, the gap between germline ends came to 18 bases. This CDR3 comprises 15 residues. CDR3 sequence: CASRAVRGQSEKLFF. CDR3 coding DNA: TGTGCCAGCAGAGCCGTACGAGGACAGAGTGAAAAACTGTTTTTT.

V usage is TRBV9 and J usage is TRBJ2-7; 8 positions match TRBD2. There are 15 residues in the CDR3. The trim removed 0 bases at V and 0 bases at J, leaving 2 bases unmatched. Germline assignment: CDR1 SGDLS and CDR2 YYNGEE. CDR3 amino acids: CASSVGLAGSYEQYF. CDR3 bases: TGTGCCAGCAGCGTAGGGCTAGCGGGCTCCTACGAGCAGTACTTC.

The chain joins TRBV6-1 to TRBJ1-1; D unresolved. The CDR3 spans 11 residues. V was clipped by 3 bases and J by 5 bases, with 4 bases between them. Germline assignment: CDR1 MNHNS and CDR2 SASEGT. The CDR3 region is CASSDLTEAFF. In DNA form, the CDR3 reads TGTGCCAGCAGTGATCTAACTGAAGCTTTCTTT.

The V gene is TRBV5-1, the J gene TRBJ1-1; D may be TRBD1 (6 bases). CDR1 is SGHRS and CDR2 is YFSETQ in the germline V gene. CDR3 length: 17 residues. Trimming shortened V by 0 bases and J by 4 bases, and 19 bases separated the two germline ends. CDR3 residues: CASSLAPGASRTTEAFF. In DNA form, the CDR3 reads TGCGCCAGCAGCTTGGCGCCAGGGGCCTCAAGGACCACTGAAGCTTTCTTT. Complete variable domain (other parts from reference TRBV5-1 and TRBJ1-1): KAGVTQTPRYLIKTRGQQVTLSCSPISGHRSVSWYQQTPGQGLQFLFEYFSETQRNKGNFPGRFSGRQFSNSRSEMNVSTLELGDSALYLCASSLAPGASRTTEAFFGQGTRLTVV.

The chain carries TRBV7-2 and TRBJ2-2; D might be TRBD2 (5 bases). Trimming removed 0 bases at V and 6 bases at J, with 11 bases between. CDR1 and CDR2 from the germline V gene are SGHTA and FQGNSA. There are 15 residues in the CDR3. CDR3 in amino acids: CASSLAEVRSGELFF. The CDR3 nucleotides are TGTGCCAGCAGCTTAGCGGAGGTGCGCTCCGGGGAGCTGTTTTTT.

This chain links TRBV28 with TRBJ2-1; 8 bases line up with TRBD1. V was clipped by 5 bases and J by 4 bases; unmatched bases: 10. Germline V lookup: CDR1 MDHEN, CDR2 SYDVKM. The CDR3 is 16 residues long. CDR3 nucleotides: TGTGCCAGCAGTCCCATCAGGGGGCGCGGGTACAATGAGCAGTTCTTC. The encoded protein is CASSPIRGRGYNEQFF.

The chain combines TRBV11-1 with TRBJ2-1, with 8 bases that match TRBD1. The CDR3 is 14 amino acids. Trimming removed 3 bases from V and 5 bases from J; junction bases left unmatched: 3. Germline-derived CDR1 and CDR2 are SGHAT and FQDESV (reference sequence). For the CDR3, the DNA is TGTGCCAGCAGCTTCGGACAGGGCCACAATGAGCAGTTCTTC. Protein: CASSFGQGHNEQFF. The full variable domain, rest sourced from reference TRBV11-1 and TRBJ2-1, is EAEVAQSPRYKITEKSQAVAFWCDPISGHATLYWYRQILGQGPELLVQFQDESVVDDSQLPKDRFSAERLKGVDSTLKIQPAELGDSAMYLCASSFGQGHNEQFFGPGTRLTVL.

The CDR3 region is CASSSLAGEYNEQFF. CDR3 in DNA: TGTGCCAGCTCATCTCTAGCGGGGGAATACAATGAGCAGTTCTTC. The chain employs TRBV18 and TRBJ2-1, with TRBD2 matching over 10 bases. The germline V gene encodes CDR1 KGHSH and CDR2 LQKENI. This CDR3 region has 15 residues. V gave up 5 bases and J gave up 4 bases; unmatched junction bases: 5.

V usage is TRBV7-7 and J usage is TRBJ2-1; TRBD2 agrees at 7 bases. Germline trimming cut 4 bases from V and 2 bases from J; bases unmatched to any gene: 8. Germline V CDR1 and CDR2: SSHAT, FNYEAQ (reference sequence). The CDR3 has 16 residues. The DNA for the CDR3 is TGTGCCAGCAGCTCCGGGAGGCCCCCCCCCTACAATGAGCAGTTCTTC. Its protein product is CASSSGRPPPYNEQFF.

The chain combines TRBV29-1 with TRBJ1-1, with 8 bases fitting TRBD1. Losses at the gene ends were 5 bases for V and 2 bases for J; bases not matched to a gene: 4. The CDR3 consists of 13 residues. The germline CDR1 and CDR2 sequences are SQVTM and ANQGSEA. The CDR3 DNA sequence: TGCAGCGTTACAGGGGGACTAAACACTGAAGCTTTCTTT. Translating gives CSVTGGLNTEAFF.

CDR3 nucleotide sequence: TGTGCCAGCAGCCCCGGGGGGCGGGGGAGCACAGATACGCAGTATTTT. Protein sequence: CASSPGGRGSTDTQYF. V gene TRBV7-2 combines with J gene TRBJ2-3, with D tentatively TRBD2 (7 bases). Germline assignment: CDR1 SGHTA and CDR2 FQGNSA. This CDR3 spans 16 amino acids. Trimming left V 5 bases short and J 0 bases short, with 15 bases between.

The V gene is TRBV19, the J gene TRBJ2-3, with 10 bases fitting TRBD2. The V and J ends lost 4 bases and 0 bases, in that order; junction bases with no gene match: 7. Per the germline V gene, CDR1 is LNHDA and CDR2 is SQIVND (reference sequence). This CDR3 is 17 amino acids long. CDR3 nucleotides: TGTGCCAGTAGTAGGACTAGCGGAGAAACAAGCACAGATACGCAGTATTTT. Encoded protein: CASSRTSGETSTDTQYF.

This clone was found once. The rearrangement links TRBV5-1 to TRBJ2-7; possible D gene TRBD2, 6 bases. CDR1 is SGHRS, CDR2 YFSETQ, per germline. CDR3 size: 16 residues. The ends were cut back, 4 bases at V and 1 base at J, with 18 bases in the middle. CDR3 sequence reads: CASSTGGALVSYEQYF. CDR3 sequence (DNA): TGCGCCAGCAGCACTGGAGGGGCGCTGGTGTCCTACGAGCAGTACTTC.

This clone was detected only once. The CDR3 DNA follows: TGTGCCATCGGTCCCGCCGGTGACAATGAGCAGTTCTTC. It codes for CAIGPAGDNEQFF. The gene calls are TRBV10-3 and TRBJ2-1; D not resolved. CDR1 and CDR2 (germline): ENHRY, SYGVKD. V was shortened by 8 bases and J by 5 bases, with 13 bases between the two germline ends. The CDR3 has 13 amino acids.

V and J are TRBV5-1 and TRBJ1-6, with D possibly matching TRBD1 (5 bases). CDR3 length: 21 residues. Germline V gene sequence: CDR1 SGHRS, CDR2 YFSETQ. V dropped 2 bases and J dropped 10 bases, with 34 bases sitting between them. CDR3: CASSFKALPFGHTGFGSPLHF. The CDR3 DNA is TGCGCCAGCAGCTTTAAGGCCCTTCCCTTCGGACATACCGGGTTTGGCTCACCCCTCCACTTT.

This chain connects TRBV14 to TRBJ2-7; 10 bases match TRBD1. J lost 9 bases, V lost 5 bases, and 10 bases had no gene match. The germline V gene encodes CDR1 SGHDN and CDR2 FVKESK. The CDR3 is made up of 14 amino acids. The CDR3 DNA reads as TGTGCCAGCAGCTGGACAGGGGGGGTTCGTCGGCAGTACTTC. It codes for CASSWTGGVRRQYF.

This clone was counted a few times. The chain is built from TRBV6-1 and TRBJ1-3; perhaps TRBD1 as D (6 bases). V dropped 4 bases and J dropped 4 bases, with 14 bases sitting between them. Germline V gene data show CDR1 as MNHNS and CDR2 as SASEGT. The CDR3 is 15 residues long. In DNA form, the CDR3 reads TGTGCCAGCAGTGCTGGAACAGGGCTAGGAAACACCATATATTTT. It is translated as CASSAGTGLGNTIYF.

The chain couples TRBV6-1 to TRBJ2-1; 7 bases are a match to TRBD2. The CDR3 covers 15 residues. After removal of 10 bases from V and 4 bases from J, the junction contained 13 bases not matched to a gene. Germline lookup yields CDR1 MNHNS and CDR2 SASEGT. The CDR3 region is CATREAPGGYNEQFF. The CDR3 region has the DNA TGTGCCACCCGGGAGGCGCCGGGGGGTTACAATGAGCAGTTCTTC.

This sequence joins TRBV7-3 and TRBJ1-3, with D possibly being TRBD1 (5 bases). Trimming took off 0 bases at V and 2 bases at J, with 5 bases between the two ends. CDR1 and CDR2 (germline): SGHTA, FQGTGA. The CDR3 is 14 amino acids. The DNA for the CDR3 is TGTGCCAGCAGCTTAACAGGGGCTGGAAACACCATATATTTT. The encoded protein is CASSLTGAGNTIYF.

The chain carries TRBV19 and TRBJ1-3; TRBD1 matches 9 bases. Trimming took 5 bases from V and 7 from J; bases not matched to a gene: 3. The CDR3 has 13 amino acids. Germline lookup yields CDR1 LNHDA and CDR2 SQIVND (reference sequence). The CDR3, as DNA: TGTGCCAGTAGTGCCGACAGGGGGAACACCATATATTTT. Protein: CASSADRGNTIYF.

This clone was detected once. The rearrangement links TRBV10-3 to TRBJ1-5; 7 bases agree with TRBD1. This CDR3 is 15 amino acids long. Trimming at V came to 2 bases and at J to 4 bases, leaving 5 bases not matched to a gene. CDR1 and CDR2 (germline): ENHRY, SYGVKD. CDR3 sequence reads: CAISEGDSGNQPQHF. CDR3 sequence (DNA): TGTGCCATCAGTGAGGGGGACAGTGGGAATCAGCCCCAGCATTTT.

The CDR3 coding sequence is TGTGCCAGCAGCTTGCGACAGGGGGGGAATTCACCCCTCCACTTT. Its translation: CASSLRQGGNSPLHF. The chain couples TRBV7-3 to TRBJ1-6; 9 bases align to TRBD1. The CDR3 extends over 15 amino acids. CDR1 is SGHTA and CDR2 is FQGTGA in the germline V gene. Trimming took 3 bases from V and 7 from J; bases not matched to a gene: 4.

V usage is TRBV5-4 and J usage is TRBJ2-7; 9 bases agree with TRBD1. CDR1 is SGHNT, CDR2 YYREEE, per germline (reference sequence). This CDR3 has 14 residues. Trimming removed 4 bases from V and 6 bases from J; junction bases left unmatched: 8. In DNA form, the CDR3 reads TGTGCCAGCAGCCGCGGACAGGGGTCACGCGAGCAGTACTTC. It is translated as CASSRGQGSREQYF.

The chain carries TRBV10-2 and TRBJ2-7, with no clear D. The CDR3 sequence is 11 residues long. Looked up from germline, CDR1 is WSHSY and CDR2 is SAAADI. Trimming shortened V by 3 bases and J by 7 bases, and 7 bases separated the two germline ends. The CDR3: CASSDIGEQYF. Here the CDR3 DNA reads TGCGCCAGCAGTGATATCGGGGAGCAGTACTTC.